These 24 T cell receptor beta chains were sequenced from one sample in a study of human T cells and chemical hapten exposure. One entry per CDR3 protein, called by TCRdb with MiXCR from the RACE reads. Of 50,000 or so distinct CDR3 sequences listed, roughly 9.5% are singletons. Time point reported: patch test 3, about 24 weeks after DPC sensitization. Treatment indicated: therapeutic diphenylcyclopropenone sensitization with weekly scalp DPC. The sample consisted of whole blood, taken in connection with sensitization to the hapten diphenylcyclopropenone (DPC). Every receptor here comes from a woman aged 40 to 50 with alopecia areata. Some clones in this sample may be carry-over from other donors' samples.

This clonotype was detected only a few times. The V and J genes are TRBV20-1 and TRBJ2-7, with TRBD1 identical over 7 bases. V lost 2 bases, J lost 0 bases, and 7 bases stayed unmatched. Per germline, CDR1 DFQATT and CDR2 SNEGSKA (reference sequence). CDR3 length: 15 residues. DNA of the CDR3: TGCAGTGCTAGATCCGGGACAGCCTACTCCTACGAGCAGTACTTC. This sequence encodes CSARSGTAYSYEQYF.

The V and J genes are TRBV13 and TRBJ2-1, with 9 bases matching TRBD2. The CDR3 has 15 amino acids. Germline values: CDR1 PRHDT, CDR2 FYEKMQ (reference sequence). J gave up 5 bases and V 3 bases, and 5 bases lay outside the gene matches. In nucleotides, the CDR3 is TGTGCCAGCAGCTTTTCCGGGACTAGCAACAATGAGCAGTTCTTC. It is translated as CASSFSGTSNNEQFF.

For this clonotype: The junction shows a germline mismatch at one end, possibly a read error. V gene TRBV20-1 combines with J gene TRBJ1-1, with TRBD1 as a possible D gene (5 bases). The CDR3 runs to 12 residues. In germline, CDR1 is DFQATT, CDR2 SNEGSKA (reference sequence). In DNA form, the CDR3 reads TGCAGCGGGAGACCGGTGGACACTGAAGCCTTCTTT. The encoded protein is CSGRPVDTEAFF.

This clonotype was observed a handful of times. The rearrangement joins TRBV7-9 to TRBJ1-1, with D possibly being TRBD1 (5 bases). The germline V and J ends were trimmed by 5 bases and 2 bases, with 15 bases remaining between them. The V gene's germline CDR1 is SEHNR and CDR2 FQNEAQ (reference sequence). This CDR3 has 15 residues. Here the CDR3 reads CASSRSLTGNTEAFF. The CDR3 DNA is TGTGCCAGCAGCCGATCCTTAACAGGAAACACTGAAGCTTTCTTT.

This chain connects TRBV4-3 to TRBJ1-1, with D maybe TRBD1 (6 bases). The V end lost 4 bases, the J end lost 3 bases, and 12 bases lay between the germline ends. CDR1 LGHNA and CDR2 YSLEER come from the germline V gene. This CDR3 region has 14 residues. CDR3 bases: TGCGCCAGCAGCCGAATCGGACAGCACACTGAAGCTTTCTTT. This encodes CASSRIGQHTEAFF.

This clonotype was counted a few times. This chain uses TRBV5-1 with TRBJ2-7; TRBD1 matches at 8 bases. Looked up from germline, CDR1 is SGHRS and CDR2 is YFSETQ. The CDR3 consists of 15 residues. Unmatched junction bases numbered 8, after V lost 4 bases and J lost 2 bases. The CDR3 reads CASSRQGPSTYEQYF. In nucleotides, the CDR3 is TGCGCCAGCAGCCGACAGGGGCCCTCAACCTACGAGCAGTACTTC.

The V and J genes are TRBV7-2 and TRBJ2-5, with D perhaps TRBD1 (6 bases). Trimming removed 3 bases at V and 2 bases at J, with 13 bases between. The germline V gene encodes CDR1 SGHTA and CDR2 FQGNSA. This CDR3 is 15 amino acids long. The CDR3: CASSFTGTPQETQYF. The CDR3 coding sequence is TGTGCCAGCAGCTTTACTGGGACACCACAAGAGACCCAGTACTTC.

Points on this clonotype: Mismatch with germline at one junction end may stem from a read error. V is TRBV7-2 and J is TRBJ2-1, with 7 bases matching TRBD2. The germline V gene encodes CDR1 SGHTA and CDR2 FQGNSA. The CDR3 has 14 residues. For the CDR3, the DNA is TGTGCCAGCAGCTTAAGGGACTACTACGATGAGCAGTTCTTC. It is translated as CASSLRDYYDEQFF.

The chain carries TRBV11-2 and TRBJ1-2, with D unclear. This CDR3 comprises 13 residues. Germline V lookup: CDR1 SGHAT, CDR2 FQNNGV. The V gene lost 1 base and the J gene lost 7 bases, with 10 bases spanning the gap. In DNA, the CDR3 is TGTGCCAGCAGCTTAGGCGAGGGTGGTGGCTACACCTTC. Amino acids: CASSLGEGGGYTF.

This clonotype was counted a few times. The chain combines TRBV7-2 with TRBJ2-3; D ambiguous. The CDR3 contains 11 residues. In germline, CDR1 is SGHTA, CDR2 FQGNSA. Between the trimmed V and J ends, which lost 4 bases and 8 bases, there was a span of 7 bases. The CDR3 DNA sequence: TGTGCCAGCAGCTCGGTTGGTACGCAGTATTTT. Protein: CASSSVGTQYF.

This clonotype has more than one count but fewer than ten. This CDR3 reads CASSPFLAGGPDTQYF. CDR3 nucleotides: TGTGCCAGCAGCCCCTTCCTAGCGGGGGGGCCAGATACGCAGTATTTT. This chain links TRBV9 with TRBJ2-3; 12 positions agree with TRBD2. The V and J ends lost 4 bases and 4 bases, in that order; junction bases with no gene match: 7. Germline CDR1 is SGDLS and CDR2 is YYNGEE. This CDR3 comprises 16 residues.

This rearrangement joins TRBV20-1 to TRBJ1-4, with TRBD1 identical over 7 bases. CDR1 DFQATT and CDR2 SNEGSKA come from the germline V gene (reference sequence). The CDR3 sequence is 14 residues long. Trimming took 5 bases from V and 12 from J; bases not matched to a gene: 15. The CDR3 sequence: CSAPHSGTGDELFF. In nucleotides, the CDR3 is TGCAGTGCTCCCCACTCAGGCACAGGGGACGAACTGTTTTTT.

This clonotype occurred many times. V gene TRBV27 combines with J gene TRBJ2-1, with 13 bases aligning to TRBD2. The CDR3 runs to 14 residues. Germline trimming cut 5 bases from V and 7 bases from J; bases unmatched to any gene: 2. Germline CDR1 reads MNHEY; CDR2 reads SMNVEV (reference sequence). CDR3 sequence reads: CASSVTSGGNEQFF. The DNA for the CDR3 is TGTGCCAGCAGTGTGACTAGCGGGGGGAATGAGCAGTTCTTC.

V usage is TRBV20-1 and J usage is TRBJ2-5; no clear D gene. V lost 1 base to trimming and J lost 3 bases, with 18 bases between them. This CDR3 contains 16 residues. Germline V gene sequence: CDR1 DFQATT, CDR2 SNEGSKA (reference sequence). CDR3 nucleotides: TGCAGTGCTAGAGGGCTCCCCTTGCCTAGGGAAGAGACCCAGTACTTC. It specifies CSARGLPLPREETQYF.

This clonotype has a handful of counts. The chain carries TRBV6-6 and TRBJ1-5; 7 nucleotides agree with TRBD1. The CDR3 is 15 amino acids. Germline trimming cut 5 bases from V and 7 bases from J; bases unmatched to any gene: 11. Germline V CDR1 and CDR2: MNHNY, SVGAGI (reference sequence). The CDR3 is CASSSRQGPGQPQHF. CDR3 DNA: TGTGCCAGCAGTAGCCGACAGGGACCAGGGCAGCCCCAGCATTTT.

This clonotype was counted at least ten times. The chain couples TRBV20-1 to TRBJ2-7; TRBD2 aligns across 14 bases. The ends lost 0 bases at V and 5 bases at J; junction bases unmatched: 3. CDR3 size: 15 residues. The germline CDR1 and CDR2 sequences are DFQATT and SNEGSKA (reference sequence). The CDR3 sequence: CSAREGLAGVDEQYF. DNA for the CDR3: TGCAGTGCTAGAGAGGGACTAGCGGGGGTCGACGAGCAGTACTTC.

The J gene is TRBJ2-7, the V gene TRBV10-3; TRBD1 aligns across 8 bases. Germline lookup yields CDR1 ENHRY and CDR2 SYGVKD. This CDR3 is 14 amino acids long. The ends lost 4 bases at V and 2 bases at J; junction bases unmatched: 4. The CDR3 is CAISAGTGPYEQYF. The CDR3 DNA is TGTGCCATCAGTGCCGGGACAGGACCCTACGAGCAGTACTTC.

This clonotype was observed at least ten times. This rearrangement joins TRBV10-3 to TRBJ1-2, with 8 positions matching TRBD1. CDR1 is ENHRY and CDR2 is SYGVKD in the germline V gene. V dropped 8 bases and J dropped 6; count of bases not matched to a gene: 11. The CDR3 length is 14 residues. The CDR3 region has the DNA TGTGCCATCGGGGCAGGGGGCGCCAATAATGGCTACACCTTC. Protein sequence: CAIGAGGANNGYTF.

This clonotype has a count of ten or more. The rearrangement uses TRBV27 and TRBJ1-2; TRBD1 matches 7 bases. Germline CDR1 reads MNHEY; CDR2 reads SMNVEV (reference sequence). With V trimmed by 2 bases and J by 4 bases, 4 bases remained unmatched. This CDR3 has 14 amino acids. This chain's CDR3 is CASSLAGGGYGYTF. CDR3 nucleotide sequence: TGTGCCAGCAGTTTAGCAGGGGGAGGCTATGGCTACACCTTC.

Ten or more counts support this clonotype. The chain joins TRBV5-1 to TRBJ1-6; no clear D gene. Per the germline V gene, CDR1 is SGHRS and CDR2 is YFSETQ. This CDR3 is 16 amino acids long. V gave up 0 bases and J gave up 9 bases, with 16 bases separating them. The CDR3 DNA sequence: TGCGCCAGCAGCTTGGCGCCTCCCGAGGACGGTTCACCCCTCCACTTT. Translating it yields CASSLAPPEDGSPLHF. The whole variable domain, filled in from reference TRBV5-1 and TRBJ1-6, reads KAGVTQTPRYLIKTRGQQVTLSCSPISGHRSVSWYQQTPGQGLQFLFEYFSETQRNKGNFPGRFSGRQFSNSRSEMNVSTLELGDSALYLCASSLAPPEDGSPLHFGNGTRLTVT.

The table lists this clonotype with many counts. CDR3 sequence reads: CASSPAGYEQYF. In nucleotides, the CDR3 is TGTGCCAGCTCACCGGCGGGCTACGAGCAGTACTTC. The genes are TRBV18 and TRBJ2-7; possibly TRBD2 for D (5 bases). Trimming took off 3 bases at V and 3 bases at J, with 6 bases between the two ends. Germline V gene data show CDR1 as KGHSH and CDR2 as LQKENI. This CDR3 has 12 residues.

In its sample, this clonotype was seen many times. Here the CDR3 DNA reads TGTGCCAGCAGCCACGGGACAGGGCATACAGATACGCAGTATTTT. It encodes CASSHGTGHTDTQYF. V is TRBV6-4 and J is TRBJ2-3; TRBD1 matches at 9 bases. This CDR3 is 15 amino acids long. Germline lookup yields CDR1 MRHNA and CDR2 SNTAGT. J lost 3 bases, V lost 6 bases, and 7 bases had no gene match.

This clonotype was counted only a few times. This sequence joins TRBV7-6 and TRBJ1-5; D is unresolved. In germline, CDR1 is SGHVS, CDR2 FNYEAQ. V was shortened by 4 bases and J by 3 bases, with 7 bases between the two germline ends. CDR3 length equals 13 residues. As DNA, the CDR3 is TGTGCCAGCAGCTCAAGTCCCAATCAGCCCCAGCATTTT. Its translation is CASSSSPNQPQHF.

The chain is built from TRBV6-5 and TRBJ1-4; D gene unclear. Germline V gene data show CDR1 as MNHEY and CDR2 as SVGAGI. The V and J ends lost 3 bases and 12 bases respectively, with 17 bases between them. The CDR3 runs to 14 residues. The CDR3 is CASSYSGITGELFF. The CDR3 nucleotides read TGTGCCAGCAGTTATTCGGGTATTACTGGAGAACTGTTTTTT.